This passage covers 7 T cell receptor beta chains from one sample sequenced in a study of blood T cell repertoires in COVID-19. The protocol was immunoSEQ multiplex PCR, while the TCRdb copy is restricted to in-frame clones and leaves out a portion. The sample gives about 190,000 clones, roughly 80% of which show up once; roughly a sixth is in the top ten. Input material: peripheral blood. The source is a man aged 55 to 70 with active or convalescent COVID-19.

CDR3 DNA sequence: TGTGCCAGCAGTTTAATCGGGGGGAACTACGAGCAGTACTTC. Its protein is CASSLIGGNYEQYF. The V gene is TRBV27, the J gene TRBJ2-7; 7 bases match TRBD2. The trim removed 2 bases at V and 3 bases at J, leaving 4 bases unmatched. CDR3 length equals 14 residues. Germline V lookup: CDR1 MNHEY, CDR2 SMNVEV (reference sequence).

The chain uses TRBV5-8 and TRBJ2-7, with D perhaps matching TRBD2 (6 bases). The CDR3 has 15 residues. Trimming took off 3 bases at V and 2 bases at J, with 15 bases between the two ends. Germline CDR1 reads SGHTS; CDR2 reads YDEGEE. CDR3 nucleotide sequence: TGTGCCAGCAGCTCCCCGGCGGGGAATACCTACGAGCAGTACTTC. Its translation is CASSSPAGNTYEQYF. The complete variable domain, with remaining parts taken from reference TRBV5-8 and TRBJ2-7, reads EAGVTQSPTHLIKTRGQQATLRCSPISGHTSVYWYQQALGLGLQFLLWYDEGEERNRGNFPPRFSGRQFPNYSSELNVNALELEDSALYLCASSSPAGNTYEQYFGPGTRLTVT.

J is TRBJ1-1 and V is TRBV25-1; tentative D call: TRBD1 (5 bases). The CDR3 length is 12 residues. CDR1 is MGHDK and CDR2 is SYGVNS in the germline V gene. Trimming removed 1 base at V and 8 bases at J, with 8 bases between. DNA for the CDR3: TGTGCCAGCAGTGAATCAGGGTCAGAAGCTTTCTTT. Translation: CASSESGSEAFF.

The chain combines TRBV10-3 with TRBJ2-1; TRBD1 agrees at 10 bases. Germline CDR1 and CDR2: ENHRY and SYGVKD. The CDR3 covers 15 residues. V was pared by 3 bases and J by 5 bases, with 4 bases of the junction left unmatched. The CDR3 sequence: CAISDGTGDHNEQFF. CDR3 DNA: TGTGCCATCAGTGATGGGACAGGGGACCACAATGAGCAGTTCTTC.

The rearrangement uses TRBV28 and TRBJ1-6; 8 bases match TRBD1. This CDR3 spans 17 amino acids. With V trimmed by 4 bases and J by 6 bases, 11 bases remained unmatched. Germline V gene data show CDR1 as MDHEN and CDR2 as SYDVKM. CDR3 protein: CASSSQGAIKGNSPLHF. The DNA for the CDR3 is TGTGCCAGCAGTTCGCAGGGGGCAATTAAGGGTAATTCACCCCTCCACTTT.

This clone was counted once. The chain employs TRBV3-1 (or the pseudogene TRBV3-2) and TRBJ1-6, with TRBD1 as a possible D gene (6 bases). Trimming cost V 1 base and J 10 bases, with 14 bases left between them. This CDR3 spans 15 amino acids. Germline V gene sequence: CDR1 LGHDT, CDR2 YNNKEL (reference sequence). CDR3 DNA: TGTGCCAGCAGCCAAGGGTACAGGGCTCAGTCACCCCTCCACTTT. It encodes CASSQGYRAQSPLHF.

V and J are TRBV11-3 and TRBJ2-7, with D possibly being TRBD1 (8 bases). This CDR3 comprises 15 residues. V shed 5 bases and J shed 4 bases, with 18 bases lying between them. Germline-derived CDR1 and CDR2 are SGHNT and YENEEA. The CDR3 DNA reads as TGTGCCAGCAGCACAGGGGGGGCAGGGAATTACGAGCAGTACTTC. Its translation: CASSTGGAGNYEQYF.